This TCR beta chain was recovered during a study of shared clonotypes between healthy human individuals. Study information: Per donor, CD8 memory used one plate, CD8 naive used two, CD4 memory used three and CD4 naive used three. General study findings and limits: Larger richness was generally estimated for naive than memory subsets.

V trimming: 5 bases; J trimming: 2 bases; junction bases outside the gene matches: 8. The CDR3 loop spans 15 amino acids. The V gene's germline CDR1 is SGHRS and CDR2 YFSETQ. Comment on this clone: Its cognate antigen is unknown.

Researchers partitioned CD4+ cells into CD45RA+ naive and CD45RA-negative memory subsets. Sequencing used immunoSEQ multiplex PCR; TCRdb keeps in-frame clones, though not all of them. The sample lists 2 million to 3 million clones, 80% to 95% occurring once. The chain employs TRBV5-1 and TRBJ1-1, with 8 bases aligning to TRBD1. Sequenced material: naive CD4+ T cells from PBMCs. Documented subset: CD45RA+ positively selected. The sequence was obtained from a young man in good health. Some clones in this sample may be carry-over from other donors' samples. CDR3 sequence: CASSYITGGNTEAFF. CDR3 nucleotides: TGCGCCAGCAGTTATATAACAGGGGGAAACACTGAAGCTTTCTTT.